This entry is about one T cell receptor (beta chain). The data were taken from a study of Ad26.COV2.S vaccination and SARS-CoV-2 variants. Looking at the study overall: Ad26.COV2.S shots went into the muscle once or twice, 56 days apart.

Produced via immunoSEQ multiplex PCR; TCRdb's table is partial and in-frame only. The sample has fewer than 400,000 clones; about 90% are singletons. Specified treatment: 15 to 20 received Ad26.COV2.S at low or high dose, single or two shots; about 5 received placebo; per-sample allocation not given. The investigators took samples on day 63 after the first vaccine or placebo injection. This CDR3 region has 15 residues. The ends lost 5 bases at V and 1 base at J; junction bases unmatched: 2. Germline CDR1 WSHSY, CDR2 SAAADI. Sequenced material: peripheral blood, taken in a trial of Ad26.COV2.S vaccine versus placebo. This receptor was obtained from a person between 18 and 60 years old who received the Ad26.COV2.S COVID-19 vaccine or a placebo. The chain carries TRBV10-2 and TRBJ2-5; the match to TRBD2 covers 12 bases. The CDR3 protein is CASSLAGGLQETQYF. The CDR3 coding sequence is TGCGCCAGCAGTCTAGCGGGGGGGCTCCAAGAGACCCAGTACTTC.